Following are 24 T cell receptor beta chains from one sample sequenced in a study of radiation and T cells in renal cell carcinoma. The sample's time point: blood 4 weeks post-SBRT, at nephrectomy. The sample's treatment: 15 Gy SBRT to primary tumor, nephrectomy 4 weeks later. TCRdb's copy holds only in-frame clones and misses some; the assay was immunoSEQ multiplex PCR. The repertoire consists of around 94,000 clones, with about 85% occurring once and the leading ten covering more than 9%. The input for sequencing was blood, taken from a patient whose treatment included radiotherapy and nephrectomy. These receptors came from a man aged 45-60 years with renal cell carcinoma.

Comment on this clone: Other DNA sequences within the sample encode an identical CDR3. The rearrangement joins TRBV29-1 to TRBJ2-7; TRBD1 might be the D (5 bases). CDR3 length: 11 amino acids. Germline CDR1 reads SQVTM; CDR2 reads ANQGSEA. Trimming left V 4 bases short and J 1 base short, with 5 bases between. As DNA, the CDR3 is TGCAGCGTTGCAGGGTCCTACGAGCAGTACTTC. Residues: CSVAGSYEQYF.

This clone has only one observation. The V call is TRBV4-1, the J call TRBJ2-1; 13 nucleotides align to TRBD2. Looked up from germline, CDR1 is MGHRA and CDR2 is YSYEKL. The V segment lost 6 bases and the J segment 9 bases; nucleotides outside the gene matches: 11. CDR3 length equals 16 residues. CDR3 sequence (DNA): TGCGCCAGCAGTCGCCGACTAGCGGGGGGCATTAGTGAGCAGTTCTTC. Amino acid sequence: CASSRRLAGGISEQFF.

The rearrangement links TRBV2 to TRBJ2-5; TRBD1 aligns across 9 bases. This CDR3 region has 14 residues. V trimming: 6 bases; J trimming: 5 bases; junction bases outside the gene matches: 7. Germline V lookup: CDR1 SNHLY, CDR2 FYNNEI. Here the CDR3 reads CASSDRGGRETQYF. The CDR3 DNA reads TGTGCCAGCAGCGACAGGGGGGGTAGGGAGACCCAGTACTTC.

The chain is built from TRBV4-2 and TRBJ1-1; D is possibly TRBD1 (6 bases). V dropped 4 bases and J dropped 3 bases, with 15 bases sitting between them. The CDR3 totals 15 residues. Germline lookup yields CDR1 LGHNA and CDR2 YNFKEQ. The CDR3, as DNA: TGTGCCAGCAGCCCGCAAGCAGGGGCGGACACTGAAGCTTTCTTT. Protein product: CASSPQAGADTEAFF.

The sample holds one count of this clone. CDR3 sequence (DNA): TGTGCCAGTAGGAGACAGACCAGGAGCAATCAGCCCCAGCATTTT. It translates to CASRRQTRSNQPQHF. This chain joins TRBV19 and TRBJ1-5; tentatively, D is TRBD1 (5 bases). Germline lookup yields CDR1 LNHDA and CDR2 SQIVND (reference sequence). V dropped 6 bases and J dropped 1 base, with 13 bases sitting between them. There are 15 residues in the CDR3.

The rearrangement uses TRBV7-2 and TRBJ1-2, with 9 bases matching TRBD1. J lost 5 bases, V lost 5 bases, and 3 bases had no gene match. This CDR3 region has 13 residues. Germline CDR1 SGHTA, CDR2 FQGNSA. CDR3 residues: CASSPDRGYGYTF. As DNA, the CDR3 is TGTGCCAGCAGCCCCGACAGGGGGTATGGCTACACCTTC.

This sequence joins TRBV7-6 and TRBJ2-5; 9 nucleotides line up with TRBD1. V was pared by 5 bases and J by 2 bases, with 3 bases of the junction left unmatched. Per the germline V gene, CDR1 is SGHVS and CDR2 is FNYEAQ. The CDR3 totals 14 residues. The CDR3 DNA sequence: TGTGCCAGCAGCGGGACAGGGATACAAGAGACCCAGTACTTC. Its translation: CASSGTGIQETQYF. The whole variable domain, remainder taken from reference TRBV7-6 and TRBJ2-5, is GAGVSQSPRYKVTKRGQDVALRCDPISGHVSLYWYRQALGQGPEFLTYFNYEAQQDKSGLPNDRFSAERPEGSISTLTIQRTEQRDSAMYRCASSGTGIQETQYFGPGTRLLVL.

The J gene is TRBJ2-5, the V gene TRBV11-3; TRBD2 might be the D (6 bases). The length of the CDR3 is 15 residues. Trimming removed 3 bases at V and 7 bases at J, with 18 bases between. CDR1 is SGHNT, CDR2 YENEEA, per germline. The CDR3 region is CASSLGEEGWMTQYF. DNA for the CDR3: TGTGCCAGCAGCTTGGGGGAGGAGGGGTGGATGACCCAGTACTTC. Supplemented by reference TRBV11-3 and TRBJ2-5, the full variable domain reads EAGVVQSPRYKIIEKKQPVAFWCNPISGHNTLYWYLQNLGQGPELLIRYENEEAVDDSQLPKDRFSAERLKGVDSTLKIQPAELGDSAVYLCASSLGEEGWMTQYFGPGTRLLVL.

The chain carries TRBV6-5 and TRBJ1-2; the match to TRBD1 covers 9 bases. This CDR3 has 15 residues. After removal of 0 bases from V and 3 bases from J, the junction contained 2 bases not matched to a gene. CDR1 and CDR2 from the germline V gene are MNHEY and SVGAGI. The CDR3 sequence is CASSYSGTGHYGYTF. CDR3 bases: TGTGCCAGCAGTTACTCCGGGACAGGGCACTATGGCTACACCTTC.

The chain links TRBV2 to TRBJ2-1, with 12 bases that match TRBD2. CDR1 is SNHLY, CDR2 FYNNEI, per germline. V shed 3 bases and J 7 bases; nucleotides not matched to a gene: 4. The CDR3 loop spans 15 amino acids. The CDR3 DNA is TGTGCCAGCAGTGAGGGGCTAGCGGGAGGGAATGAGCAGTTCTTC. The encoded protein is CASSEGLAGGNEQFF.

CDR3 amino acids: CASSYSSLDRGYTF. In DNA, the CDR3 is TGTGCCAGCAGTTACTCCTCCCTGGATAGGGGCTACACCTTC. This sequence joins TRBV6-5 and TRBJ1-2, with D hard to call. CDR3 length equals 14 residues. V shed 0 bases and J shed 8 bases, with 13 bases lying between them. CDR1 and CDR2 (germline): MNHEY, SVGAGI.

The V call is TRBV11-2, the J call TRBJ1-2; 11 bases are a match to TRBD1. V gave up 2 bases and J gave up 6 bases; unmatched junction bases: 2. There are 14 residues in the CDR3. Per the germline V gene, CDR1 is SGHAT and CDR2 is FQNNGV. The CDR3 spells CASSLLGQGDGYTF. In nucleotides, the CDR3 is TGTGCCAGCAGCTTATTGGGACAGGGGGATGGCTACACCTTC.

This chain links TRBV9 with TRBJ2-3; D may be TRBD2 (5 bases). The CDR3 length is 13 residues. V was trimmed by 3 bases and J by 2 bases, leaving 7 bases between them. The germline V gene has CDR1 SGDLS and CDR2 YYNGEE. The CDR3 loop is CASSGGYTDTQYF. The CDR3 nucleotides are TGTGCCAGCAGCGGCGGGTACACAGATACGCAGTATTTT.

This clone appeared a single time. The J gene is TRBJ2-2, the V gene TRBV7-9; D may be TRBD1 or TRBD2 (5 bases each). This CDR3 has 14 residues. Per germline, CDR1 SEHNR and CDR2 FQNEAQ (reference sequence). Trimming removed 1 base at V and 6 bases at J, with 9 bases between. CDR3 coding DNA: TGTGCCAGCAGCTTAGTACAGGACTCCGGGGAGCTGTTTTTT. Translating gives CASSLVQDSGELFF.

The chain couples TRBV4-1 to TRBJ2-7; 7 bases agree with TRBD2. The germline V gene encodes CDR1 MGHRA and CDR2 YSYEKL. The CDR3 consists of 19 residues. The J segment lost 1 base and the V segment lost 1 base, leaving 16 bases of the junction unmatched. The CDR3 loop is CASSQAIILGRELSYEQYF. The DNA of the CDR3 is TGCGCCAGCAGCCAAGCGATAATCTTAGGGCGGGAGTTATCCTACGAGCAGTACTTC.

The sample holds one count of this clone. This chain joins TRBV9 and TRBJ1-2; D is possibly TRBD1 (6 bases). Germline V lookup: CDR1 SGDLS, CDR2 YYNGEE. The CDR3 has 14 amino acids. Trimming took off 4 bases at V and 4 bases at J, with 14 bases between the two ends. CDR3 amino acids: CASSPGQGFYGYTF. The CDR3 bases are TGTGCCAGCAGCCCGGGCCAGGGGTTCTATGGCTACACCTTC.

V usage is TRBV6-5 and J usage is TRBJ2-2, with 8 bases fitting TRBD1. The germline V gene encodes CDR1 MNHEY and CDR2 SVGAGI. CDR3 size: 15 residues. After removal of 2 bases from V and 9 bases from J, the junction contained 8 bases not matched to a gene. The CDR3 coding sequence is TGTGCCAGCAGTTACACTGGACAGGGCGACCGGGAGCTGTTTTTT. Protein sequence: CASSYTGQGDRELFF.

The rearrangement joins TRBV5-1 to TRBJ2-1; TRBD2 agrees at 8 bases. Germline trimming cut 4 bases from V and 2 bases from J; bases unmatched to any gene: 2. In germline, CDR1 is SGHRS, CDR2 YFSETQ. The CDR3 spans 14 residues. Written as DNA, the CDR3 is TGCGCCAGCAGCGGGACTAGTACCTACAATGAGCAGTTCTTC. As protein: CASSGTSTYNEQFF.

The rearrangement uses TRBV27 and TRBJ2-1, with 8 bases identical to TRBD1. The CDR3 is 15 residues long. The J segment lost 7 bases and the V segment lost 3 bases, leaving 8 bases of the junction unmatched. Germline assignment: CDR1 MNHEY and CDR2 SMNVEV (reference sequence). The CDR3 is CASSLRQGAVNEQFF. CDR3 nucleotides: TGTGCCAGCAGTTTGCGGCAGGGGGCAGTGAATGAGCAGTTCTTC.

This chain uses TRBV7-2 with TRBJ1-5, with TRBD1 matching 7 bases. V shed 5 bases and J 0 bases; nucleotides not matched to a gene: 16. Germline V gene lookup returns CDR1 SGHTA and CDR2 FQGNSA. The CDR3 is 19 amino acids. The CDR3: CASSAGVNKGQSSNQPQHF. The DNA for the CDR3 is TGTGCCAGCAGCGCCGGAGTTAATAAGGGACAGAGTAGCAATCAGCCCCAGCATTTT.

The rearrangement joins TRBV6-1 to TRBJ2-1; 9 bases map to TRBD1. J lost 4 bases, V lost 7 bases, and 2 bases had no gene match. CDR3 length: 13 residues. Germline V CDR1 and CDR2: MNHNS, SASEGT. The CDR3 DNA reads as TGTGCCAGCATAGGACAGGGGTACAATGAGCAGTTCTTC. Encoded protein: CASIGQGYNEQFF.

The chain carries TRBV2 and TRBJ1-2; possible D gene TRBD1, 5 bases. V lost 1 base, J lost 4 bases, and 10 bases lay in between. Germline loops: CDR1 SNHLY, CDR2 FYNNEI. The CDR3 is made up of 14 amino acids. This CDR3 is CASSEVDRAYGYTF. CDR3 DNA: TGTGCCAGCAGTGAAGTCGACAGAGCCTATGGCTACACCTTC.

V usage is TRBV27 and J usage is TRBJ1-2, with D hard to call. Germline V gives CDR1 MNHEY, CDR2 SMNVEV (reference sequence). The V end was cut by 5 bases, the J end by 5 bases, with 15 bases between. There are 14 residues in the CDR3. The CDR3 DNA sequence: TGTGCCAGCAGTCCCACCATGGGCAAATATGGCTACACCTTC. Amino acid sequence: CASSPTMGKYGYTF.

This clone showed up just once. The chain combines TRBV11-2 with TRBJ2-7; D is unresolved. Trimming took 4 bases from V and 5 from J, leaving 6 bases between them. CDR1 is SGHAT, CDR2 FQNNGV, per germline. The CDR3 is 11 amino acids. CDR3 nucleotide sequence: TGTGCCAGCAGCTACCTGAACGAGCAGTACTTC. Its translation: CASSYLNEQYF.